The 19 T cell receptor beta chains below all came from one sample that was sequenced in a study of TIL therapy for anti-PD-1-resistant metastatic lung cancer. Time point described: pre-treatment sample, taken before nivolumab and TIL therapy. The immunoSEQ assay was v3. Clones were read by immunoSEQ multiplex PCR, and TCRdb kept only the in-frame ones, dropping some. The sample contains some 20,000 clones, almost 80% of which appear only once. Material: blood, obtained at baseline. The receptors come from a person aged 25 to 80 with non-small cell lung cancer.

The chain links TRBV7-9 to TRBJ2-7, with D possibly being TRBD1 (6 bases). The CDR3 totals 13 residues. Germline-derived CDR1 and CDR2 are SEHNR and FQNEAQ (reference sequence). With 2 bases removed from V and 4 bases from J, the gap between germline ends came to 9 bases. The CDR3 region is CASSLPDRYEQYF. The DNA of the CDR3 is TGTGCCAGCAGCTTACCGGACAGATACGAGCAGTACTTC.

V is TRBV12-5 and J is TRBJ1-2; 8 bases align to TRBD1. With V trimmed by 3 bases and J by 2 bases, 5 bases remained unmatched. The CDR3 contains 15 residues. Germline assignment: CDR1 LGHNT and CDR2 FRNRAP. Here the CDR3 DNA reads TGTGCTAGTGGTTTTGGGGACAGGCCAAACTATGGCTACACCTTC. Protein: CASGFGDRPNYGYTF.

The V gene is TRBV5-1, the J gene TRBJ2-2; possible D gene TRBD2, 5 bases. Germline assignment: CDR1 SGHRS and CDR2 YFSETQ. The CDR3 has 13 amino acids. V was pared by 4 bases and J by 6 bases, with 10 bases between. The CDR3 coding sequence is TGCGCCAGCAGCCCCGGGGTTGCCGGGGAGCTGTTTTTT. Residues: CASSPGVAGELFF.

V gene TRBV11-3 combines with J gene TRBJ2-1; 9 positions match TRBD1. After removal of 5 bases from V and 5 bases from J, the junction contained 4 bases not matched to a gene. The length of the CDR3 is 14 residues. The germline gives CDR1 SGHNT, CDR2 YENEEA. The CDR3: CASSPGQGNNEQFF. The CDR3 nucleotides are TGTGCCAGCAGCCCGGGACAGGGCAACAATGAGCAGTTCTTC.

V and J are TRBV29-1 and TRBJ2-3; D is uncertain. Germline V gene lookup returns CDR1 SQVTM and CDR2 ANQGSEA. V lost 8 bases and J lost 3, with 15 bases in between. This CDR3 comprises 13 residues. The CDR3 nucleotides are TGCAGCCCCAGGCGGTGGGGAACAGATACGCAGTATTTT. It translates to CSPRRWGTDTQYF.

The gene calls are TRBV2 and TRBJ2-2; 9 bases align to TRBD2. The CDR3 loop spans 15 amino acids. Germline V gives CDR1 SNHLY, CDR2 FYNNEI. V was clipped by 6 bases and J by 4 bases; unmatched bases: 6. The CDR3 bases are TGTGCCAGCAGCCCAGGACTAGCGATCACCGGGGAGCTGTTTTTT. This gives the protein CASSPGLAITGELFF.

The CDR3 sequence: CASSSRGNQPQHF. CDR3 bases: TGTGCCAGCAGTTCCAGGGGTAATCAGCCCCAGCATTTT. The V and J genes are TRBV25-1 and TRBJ1-5; D is perhaps TRBD1 (6 bases). The CDR3 is made up of 13 amino acids. Trimming took off 5 bases at V and 4 bases at J, with 9 bases between the two ends. Germline lookup yields CDR1 MGHDK and CDR2 SYGVNS.

The rearrangement uses TRBV6-5 and TRBJ1-1, with 9 bases identical to TRBD1. Germline CDR1 reads MNHEY; CDR2 reads SVGAGI. The CDR3 has 14 residues. J gave up 1 base and V 6 bases, and 3 bases lay outside the gene matches. The CDR3 bases are TGTGCCAGCAGACAGGGGGCTGGGAACACTGAAGCTTTCTTT. Its protein is CASRQGAGNTEAFF.

This chain uses TRBV12-3 or TRBV12-4 with TRBJ2-7; D is possibly TRBD1 (6 bases). The V end lost 2 bases, the J end lost 5 bases, and 7 bases lay between the germline ends. The CDR3 extends over 12 amino acids. In nucleotides, the CDR3 is TGTGCCAGCAGTTTAAACAGGGACGAGCAGTACTTC. Translating gives CASSLNRDEQYF.

The genes are TRBV15 and TRBJ2-7, with D possibly being TRBD1 (6 bases). Germline values: CDR1 LNHNV, CDR2 YYDKDF (reference sequence). V was pared by 1 base and J by 1 base, with 20 bases between. The CDR3 is 18 amino acids. CDR3: CATSRAFHQGQGSYEQYF. CDR3 in DNA: TGTGCCACCAGCAGAGCGTTCCATCAGGGGCAGGGGTCCTACGAGCAGTACTTC.

The chain is built from TRBV2 and TRBJ2-3; D is perhaps TRBD2 (6 bases). Germline loops: CDR1 SNHLY, CDR2 FYNNEI. CDR3 size: 16 residues. The V and J ends lost 2 bases and 1 base respectively, with 13 bases between them. This chain's CDR3 is CASSESRASGTDTQYF. DNA of the CDR3: TGTGCCAGCAGTGAAAGTAGGGCTAGCGGCACAGATACGCAGTATTTT.

CDR3 in DNA: TGTGCCAGCAGTTTTGCGGGAAACTCCTACAATGAGCAGTTCTTC. The encoded protein is CASSFAGNSYNEQFF. The gene calls are TRBV27 and TRBJ2-1; D is possibly TRBD2 (6 bases). The V end lost 3 bases, the J end lost 0 bases, and 9 bases lay between the germline ends. The CDR3 extends over 15 amino acids. CDR1 is MNHEY, CDR2 SMNVEV, per germline (reference sequence).

As regards this clone: At one end, the junction sequence differs from germline, possibly due to a read error. The chain recombines TRBV24-1 with TRBJ2-1; 11 positions agree with TRBD2. There are 14 residues in the CDR3. Germline V CDR1 and CDR2: KGHDR, SFDVKD. The CDR3 DNA follows: TGCGCCACCGCTAGCGGGGGGTTTCCCAATGAGCAGTTCTTC. It yields the protein CATASGGFPNEQFF.

This clone appeared once. The chain carries TRBV18 and TRBJ2-1; TRBD1 aligns across 9 bases. This CDR3 spans 18 amino acids. Trimming removed 3 bases from V and 4 bases from J; junction bases left unmatched: 13. The V gene's germline CDR1 is KGHSH and CDR2 LQKENI. The CDR3: CASSPPGQGSIRYNEQFF. The CDR3 bases are TGTGCCAGCTCACCCCCGGGACAGGGTAGCATCAGGTACAATGAGCAGTTCTTC.

The J gene is TRBJ2-1, the V gene TRBV2; a weak D match, TRBD2 (5 bases). CDR3 length equals 10 residues. V lost 7 bases and J 7 bases, leaving 5 bases between the germline ends. Germline V lookup: CDR1 SNHLY, CDR2 FYNNEI. The CDR3 spells CASIANEQFF. Written as DNA, the CDR3 is TGTGCCAGCATAGCGAATGAGCAGTTCTTC.

This clone occurred a few times. The rearrangement uses TRBV7-3 and TRBJ2-1; 8 bases are shared with TRBD1. Germline trimming cut 2 bases from V and 5 bases from J; bases unmatched to any gene: 2. The CDR3 is 14 amino acids. CDR1 is SGHTA, CDR2 FQGTGA, per germline. Here the CDR3 reads CASSLGQGHNEQFF. The DNA for the CDR3 is TGTGCCAGCAGCTTAGGACAGGGCCACAATGAGCAGTTCTTC. Variable domain in full (rest from reference TRBV7-3 and TRBJ2-1): GAGVSQTPSNKVTEKGKYVELRCDPISGHTALYWYRQSLGQGPEFLIYFQGTGAADDSGLPNDRFFAVRPEGSVSTLKIQRTERGDSAVYLCASSLGQGHNEQFFGPGTRLTVL.

This clone has just one count. V and J are TRBV7-9 and TRBJ2-7; 8 nucleotides match TRBD2. In germline, CDR1 is SEHNR, CDR2 FQNEAQ (reference sequence). V lost 2 bases, J lost 0 bases, and 6 bases stayed unmatched. This CDR3 has 16 residues. CDR3 nucleotide sequence: TGTGCCAGCAGCTTAATCGGGGGGGTCAGCTCCTACGAGCAGTACTTC. Translation gives CASSLIGGVSSYEQYF.

The chain uses TRBV10-3 and TRBJ1-6; D is perhaps TRBD1 (5 bases). Germline-derived CDR1 and CDR2 are ENHRY and SYGVKD. The CDR3 length is 15 residues. The V gene lost 6 bases and the J gene lost 5 bases, with 14 bases spanning the gap. CDR3 DNA: TGTGCCATCAGGCAAAGTGGGGCAGATAATTCACCCCTCCACTTT. Its protein product is CAIRQSGADNSPLHF.

The chain combines TRBV4-3 with TRBJ1-2, with D tentatively TRBD1 (6 bases). The CDR3 consists of 14 residues. V was cut by 0 bases and J by 13 bases, with 18 bases left in between. The germline gives CDR1 LGHNA, CDR2 YSLEER. The CDR3 protein is CASSQDFQGRIGTF. CDR3 bases: TGCGCCAGCAGCCAAGATTTCCAGGGGAGGATTGGCACCTTC.